This T cell receptor (beta chain) stems from a study of molecular identifiers for immune sequencing clone quantification. A note on this clonotype: Given a much more abundant clone one base away, this may be a read error.

The germline CDR1 and CDR2 sequences are SQVTM and ANQGSEA. This CDR3 comprises 16 residues. Germline trimming cut 6 bases from V and 2 bases from J; bases unmatched to any gene: 16. MiXCR, run by TCRdb on the PCR reads, gives a single entry per CDR3 protein. Of 400,000 to 600,000 distinct CDR3 sequences listed, about 26% were seen once; the top ten hold around 0.78%. Material: naive CD8+ T cells from blood, with Jurkat cell RNA spiked in. As to subset: FACS-sorted CD8+CD4-CCR7+CD45RA+ naive T cells. The V and J genes are TRBV29-1 and TRBJ2-7; 7 bases are a match to TRBD1. The TCR was taken from a human donor in good health. Some libraries in this study had Jurkat cell RNA spiked in. The CDR3, as DNA: TGCAGCGTGGAAAGTAGGGTAGGGACAGCCCCCTACGAGCAGTACTTC. The encoded protein is CSVESRVGTAPYEQYF.